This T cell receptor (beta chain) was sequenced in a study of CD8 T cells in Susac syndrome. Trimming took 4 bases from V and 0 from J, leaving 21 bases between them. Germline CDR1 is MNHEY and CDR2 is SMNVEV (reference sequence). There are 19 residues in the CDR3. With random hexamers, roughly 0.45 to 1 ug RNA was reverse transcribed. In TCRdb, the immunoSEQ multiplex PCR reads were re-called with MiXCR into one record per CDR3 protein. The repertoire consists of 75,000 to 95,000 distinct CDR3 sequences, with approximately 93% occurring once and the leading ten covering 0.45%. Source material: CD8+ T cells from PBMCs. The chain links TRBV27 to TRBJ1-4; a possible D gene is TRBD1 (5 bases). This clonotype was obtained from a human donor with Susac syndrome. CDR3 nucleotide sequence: TGTGCCAGCAGTTCCGCCTTTATAGGGGAGTCTTCAACTAATGAAAAACTGTTTTTT. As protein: CASSSAFIGESSTNEKLFF.